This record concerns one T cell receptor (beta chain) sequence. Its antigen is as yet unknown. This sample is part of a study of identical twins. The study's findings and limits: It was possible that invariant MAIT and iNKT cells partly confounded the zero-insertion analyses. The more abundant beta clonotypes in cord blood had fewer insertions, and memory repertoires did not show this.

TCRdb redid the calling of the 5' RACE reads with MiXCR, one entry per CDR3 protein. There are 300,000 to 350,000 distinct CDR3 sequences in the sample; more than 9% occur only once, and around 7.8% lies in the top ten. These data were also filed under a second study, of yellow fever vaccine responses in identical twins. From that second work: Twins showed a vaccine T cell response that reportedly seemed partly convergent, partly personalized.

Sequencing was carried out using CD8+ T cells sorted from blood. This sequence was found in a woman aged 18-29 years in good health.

The CDR3 DNA reads as TGTGCCAGCAGTTTCCGCAGGGCGGGTGAGCAGTTCTTC. Its protein is CASSFRRAGEQFF. The chain has TRBV28 and TRBJ2-1; D tentatively reads TRBD1 or TRBD2 (5 bases each). V was pared by 3 bases and J by 9 bases, with 12 bases between. CDR3 size: 13 residues. Germline V CDR1 and CDR2: MDHEN, SYDVKM.